These 24 T cell receptor beta chains were sequenced from one sample in a study of blood T cell repertoires in COVID-19. Some clones are missing from TCRdb's copy, which holds only in-frame ones; the method was immunoSEQ multiplex PCR. This table holds fewer than 250,000 clones, approximately 85% found once. Sequenced sample: PBMCs or T cells enriched from blood (not recorded which). The receptor set was obtained from a woman aged 45-65 years who had recovered from COVID-19.

The rearrangement uses TRBV11-3 and TRBJ2-6, with a tentative D call TRBD1 (5 bases). CDR1 is SGHNT and CDR2 is YENEEA in the germline V gene. V was trimmed by 5 bases and J by 0 bases, leaving 8 bases between them. This CDR3 has 15 residues. The DNA for the CDR3 is TGTGCCAGCAGCCCTCAGGGCTCTGGGGCCAACGTCCTGACTTTC. Its protein product is CASSPQGSGANVLTF.

This chain uses TRBV4-3 with TRBJ1-4, with D maybe TRBD1 (5 bases). The V gene lost 0 bases and the J gene lost 8 bases, with 13 bases spanning the gap. In germline, CDR1 is LGHNA, CDR2 YSLEER. CDR3 length equals 15 residues. In nucleotides, the CDR3 is TGCGCCAGCAGCCAAGACTGGGGGGTTCGGGAAAAACTGTTTTTT. It codes for CASSQDWGVREKLFF.

The chain uses TRBV5-1 and TRBJ1-6; TRBD1 might be the D (6 bases). The CDR3 has 16 amino acids. V was trimmed by 4 bases and J by 6 bases, leaving 17 bases between them. From germline, CDR1 is SGHRS and CDR2 YFSETQ. The CDR3 nucleotides are TGCGCCAGCAGCCCGGGCAGGGGTACCCTTAATTCACCCCTCCACTTT. It specifies CASSPGRGTLNSPLHF.

The count of this clone is one. The rearrangement joins TRBV6-5 to TRBJ2-6, with D maybe TRBD2 (5 bases). Germline V gives CDR1 MNHEY, CDR2 SVGAGI. Between the trimmed V and J ends, which lost 7 bases and 2 bases, there was a span of 9 bases. The CDR3 totals 14 residues. CDR3 region: CASNRGAGANVLTF. The CDR3 region has the DNA TGTGCCAGCAATCGGGGAGCTGGGGCCAACGTCCTGACTTTC.

Relative to its sample, this clone is medium-sized. The chain carries TRBV6-1 and TRBJ2-5, with 8 bases aligning to TRBD2. The CDR3 spans 14 residues. Trimming removed 2 bases from V and 4 bases from J; junction bases left unmatched: 3. Germline-derived CDR1 and CDR2 are MNHNS and SASEGT. This chain's CDR3 is CASSEYGGGETQYF. The CDR3 coding sequence is TGTGCCAGCAGTGAATACGGGGGGGGAGAGACCCAGTACTTC.

J is TRBJ1-4 and V is TRBV7-4; D not resolved. Germline V lookup: CDR1 SGHVT, CDR2 SQSDAQ. With 1 base removed from V and 12 bases from J, the gap between germline ends came to 15 bases. CDR3 size: 14 residues. CDR3: CASSLGDSRVQLFF. The CDR3 DNA is TGTGCCAGCAGCTTAGGTGATAGCCGGGTACAACTGTTTTTT.

This rearrangement joins TRBV10-3 to TRBJ2-1; the D gene is possibly TRBD2 (7 bases). Trimming removed 6 bases at V and 8 bases at J, with 29 bases between. From germline, CDR1 is ENHRY and CDR2 SYGVKD. CDR3 length: 18 amino acids. CDR3 residues: CAIRVGLGGPGRQDEQFF. The CDR3 nucleotides are TGTGCCATCAGGGTTGGTTTGGGGGGGCCAGGTCGGCAGGATGAGCAGTTCTTC.

This chain joins TRBV6-5 and TRBJ2-5; D is perhaps TRBD2 (5 bases). Germline loops: CDR1 MNHEY, CDR2 SVGAGI. The CDR3 is 13 residues long. Trimming cost V 2 bases and J 2 bases, with 6 bases left between them. The CDR3 nucleotides are TGTGCCAGCAGTTACGGGAGACAAGAGACCCAGTACTTC. Translated: CASSYGRQETQYF.

The V and J genes are TRBV28 and TRBJ2-7, with 9 bases that match TRBD1. The CDR3 consists of 15 residues. V was clipped by 7 bases and J by 4 bases; unmatched bases: 11. Germline V gene sequence: CDR1 MDHEN, CDR2 SYDVKM. DNA of the CDR3: TGTGCCAGCAAATTGTCCGGGACAGGGTGGTACGAGCAGTACTTC. It codes for CASKLSGTGWYEQYF.

The J gene is TRBJ2-2, the V gene TRBV14; 11 bases are shared with TRBD2. Germline assignment: CDR1 SGHDN and CDR2 FVKESK. After removal of 0 bases from V and 3 bases from J, the junction contained 6 bases not matched to a gene. The CDR3 loop spans 18 amino acids. The CDR3 protein is CASSQDGSGGAYTGELFF. The DNA of the CDR3 is TGTGCCAGCAGCCAAGATGGTAGCGGGGGGGCGTACACCGGGGAGCTGTTTTTT.

The chain employs TRBV27 and TRBJ1-2; D may be TRBD1 (6 bases). CDR3 length equals 13 residues. V lost 3 bases and J 6 bases, leaving 11 bases between the germline ends. Germline V lookup: CDR1 MNHEY, CDR2 SMNVEV (reference sequence). In DNA, the CDR3 is TGTGCCAGCAGTTTTGGCCAGGGGAATGGCTACACCTTC. Protein product: CASSFGQGNGYTF.

V usage is TRBV28 and J usage is TRBJ1-2; D is uncertain. V lost 2 bases and J 8 bases, leaving 9 bases between the germline ends. The CDR3 is made up of 12 amino acids. Germline lookup yields CDR1 MDHEN and CDR2 SYDVKM. Here the CDR3 DNA reads TGTGCCAGCAGTTTACGGGGAGGCGGCTACACCTTC. Encoded protein: CASSLRGGGYTF.

V usage is TRBV11-2 and J usage is TRBJ1-2; 7 bases fit TRBD1. There are 13 residues in the CDR3. The V gene end was trimmed by 5 bases and the J gene end by 2 bases; junction bases not matched to a gene: 2. Germline V gene sequence: CDR1 SGHAT, CDR2 FQNNGV. CDR3 amino acids: CASSAQGNYGYTF. For the CDR3, the DNA is TGTGCCAGCAGCGCACAGGGGAACTATGGCTACACCTTC.

In regard to this clone: The junction does not match germline at one end; this may be a read error. This chain connects TRBV12-3 or TRBV12-4 to TRBJ1-1; 10 nucleotides align to TRBD1. The CDR3 sequence is 13 residues long. CDR3 nucleotide sequence: TGTGCCAGCAGTTTAGGGAGGGGGGACAGGGGACTCTTT. The encoded protein is CASSLGRGDRGLF.

The rearrangement links TRBV7-9 to TRBJ2-5; TRBD2 agrees at 14 bases. This CDR3 is built from 15 residues. Germline V gene sequence: CDR1 SEHNR, CDR2 FQNEAQ (reference sequence). V dropped 5 bases and J dropped 5; count of bases not matched to a gene: 4. The CDR3 protein is CASSQTSGRGETQYF. DNA of the CDR3: TGTGCCAGCAGCCAGACTAGCGGGAGGGGGGAGACCCAGTACTTC.

J is TRBJ2-4 and V is TRBV27, with 10 bases aligning to TRBD1. The J segment lost 0 bases and the V segment lost 6 bases, leaving 8 bases of the junction unmatched. There are 17 residues in the CDR3. Per the germline V gene, CDR1 is MNHEY and CDR2 is SMNVEV (reference sequence). CDR3 residues: CASRPLRDRGAKNIQYF. In nucleotides, the CDR3 is TGTGCCAGCAGACCCCTCCGGGACAGGGGAGCCAAAAACATTCAGTACTTC.

As DNA, the CDR3 is TGTGCCAGCAGCGTAGACTGGACTAGAATCGGCGGGGAGCTGTTTTTT. Translating gives CASSVDWTRIGGELFF. This chain joins TRBV9 and TRBJ2-2; 7 bases fit TRBD2. Germline assignment: CDR1 SGDLS and CDR2 YYNGEE. The V and J ends lost 0 bases and 7 bases, in that order; junction bases with no gene match: 9. This CDR3 is built from 16 residues.

V and J are TRBV5-1 and TRBJ2-1; 13 positions match TRBD2. V lost 1 base, J lost 7 bases, and 2 bases stayed unmatched. The germline V gene encodes CDR1 SGHRS and CDR2 YFSETQ. The CDR3 sequence is 15 residues long. In nucleotides, the CDR3 is TGCGCCAGCAGCTTGACTAGCGGGGGGGCAAATGAGCAGTTCTTC. It translates to CASSLTSGGANEQFF.

This sequence joins TRBV6-6 and TRBJ1-5, with 8 bases lining up with TRBD1. V lost 11 bases and J lost 1; bases outside the gene matches: 7. This CDR3 has 14 amino acids. Germline CDR1 is MNHNY and CDR2 is SVGAGI (reference sequence). The CDR3 loop is CAAKNRGSNQPQHF. In nucleotides, the CDR3 is TGTGCCGCCAAGAACAGGGGGAGCAATCAGCCCCAGCATTTT.

This chain joins TRBV6-5 and TRBJ1-5; 9 bases match TRBD1. CDR1 and CDR2 from the germline V gene are MNHEY and SVGAGI. V gave up 6 bases and J gave up 7 bases; unmatched junction bases: 7. The CDR3 sequence is 14 residues long. Written as DNA, the CDR3 is TGTGCCAGCAGGACTGGGACAGGGAACCAGCCCCAGCATTTT. Translation: CASRTGTGNQPQHF.

The V and J genes are TRBV15 and TRBJ1-4, with D unclear. The CDR3 is made up of 13 amino acids. Germline V gene lookup returns CDR1 LNHNV and CDR2 YYDKDF (reference sequence). V was shortened by 0 bases and J by 7 bases, with 6 bases between the two germline ends. The CDR3 here is CATSRDQREKLFF. The CDR3 DNA follows: TGTGCCACCAGCAGAGATCAGCGTGAAAAACTGTTTTTT.

A single count supports this clone. The chain recombines TRBV6-1 with TRBJ1-2; the D is unclear. Between the trimmed V and J ends, which lost 2 bases and 3 bases, there was a span of 4 bases. The CDR3 length is 12 residues. CDR1 MNHNS and CDR2 SASEGT come from the germline V gene. As DNA, the CDR3 is TGTGCCAGCAGTGAAAACTACTATGGCTACACCTTC. Translated: CASSENYYGYTF.

The sample holds one count of this clone. J is TRBJ2-7 and V is TRBV5-1; no clear D gene. This CDR3 has 14 residues. V was shortened by 2 bases and J by 2 bases, with 11 bases between the two germline ends. Germline V gene data show CDR1 as SGHRS and CDR2 as YFSETQ. The CDR3 reads CASSFGGRTYEQYF. The CDR3, as DNA: TGCGCCAGCAGCTTCGGCGGCCGTACCTACGAGCAGTACTTC.

The CDR3 region has the DNA TGTGCCAGCAGTTACTTCGGGGGCACTGAAGCTTTCTTT. This encodes CASSYFGGTEAFF. The chain couples TRBV6-5 to TRBJ1-1; D might be TRBD1 (5 bases). The CDR3 is 13 amino acids. The ends were cut back, 1 base at V and 4 bases at J, with 7 bases in the middle. Germline CDR1 is MNHEY and CDR2 is SVGAGI.